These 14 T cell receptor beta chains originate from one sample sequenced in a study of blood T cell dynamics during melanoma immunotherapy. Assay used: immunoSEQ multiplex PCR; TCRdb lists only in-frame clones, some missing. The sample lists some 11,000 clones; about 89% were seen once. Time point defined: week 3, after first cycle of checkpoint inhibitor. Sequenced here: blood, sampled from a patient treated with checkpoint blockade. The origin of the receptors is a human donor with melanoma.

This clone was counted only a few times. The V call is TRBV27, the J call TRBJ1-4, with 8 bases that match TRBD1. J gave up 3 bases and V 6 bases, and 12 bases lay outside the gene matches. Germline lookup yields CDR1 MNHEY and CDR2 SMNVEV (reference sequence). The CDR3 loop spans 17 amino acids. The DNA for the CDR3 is TGTGCCAGCAGGGCCCGGACAGGGTCGACGTCTAATGAAAAACTGTTTTTT. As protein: CASRARTGSTSNEKLFF. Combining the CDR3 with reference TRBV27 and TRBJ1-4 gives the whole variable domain EAQVTQNPRYLITVTGKKLTVTCSQNMNHEYMSWYRQDPGLGLRQIYYSMNVEVTDKGDVPEGYKVSRKEKRNFPLILESPSPNQTSLYFCASRARTGSTSNEKLFFGSGTQLSVL.

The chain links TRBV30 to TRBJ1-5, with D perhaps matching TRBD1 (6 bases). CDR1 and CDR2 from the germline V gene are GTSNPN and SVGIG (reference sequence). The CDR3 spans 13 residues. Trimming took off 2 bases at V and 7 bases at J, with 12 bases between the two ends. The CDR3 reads CAWSKAGEQPQHF. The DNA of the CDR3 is TGTGCCTGGAGTAAGGCAGGGGAGCAGCCCCAGCATTTT.

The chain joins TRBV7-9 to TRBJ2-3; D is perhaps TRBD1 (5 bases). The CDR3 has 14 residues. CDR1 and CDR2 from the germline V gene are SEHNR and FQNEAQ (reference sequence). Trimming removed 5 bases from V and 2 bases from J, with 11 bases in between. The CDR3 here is CASSGAVNTDTQYF. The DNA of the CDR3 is TGTGCCAGCAGCGGGGCGGTGAACACAGATACGCAGTATTTT.

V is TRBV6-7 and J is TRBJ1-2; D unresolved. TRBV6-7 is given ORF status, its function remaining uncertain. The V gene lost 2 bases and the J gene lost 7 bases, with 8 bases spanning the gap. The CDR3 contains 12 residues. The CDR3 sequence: CASSYPKLGYTF. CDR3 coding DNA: TGTGCCAGCAGTTACCCCAAACTTGGCTACACCTTC.

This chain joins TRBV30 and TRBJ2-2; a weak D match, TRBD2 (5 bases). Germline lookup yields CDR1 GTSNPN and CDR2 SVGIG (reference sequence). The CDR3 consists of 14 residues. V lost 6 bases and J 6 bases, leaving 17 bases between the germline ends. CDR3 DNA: TGTGCCTGCAAACCCGGGGTTGGGGCCGGGGAGCTGTTTTTT. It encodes CACKPGVGAGELFF. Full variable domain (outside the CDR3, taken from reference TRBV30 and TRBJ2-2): SQTIHQWPATLVQPVGSPLSLECTVEGTSNPNLYWYRQAAGRGLQLLFYSVGIGQISSEVPQNLSASRPQDRQFILSSKKLLLSDSGFYLCACKPGVGAGELFFGEGSRLTVL.

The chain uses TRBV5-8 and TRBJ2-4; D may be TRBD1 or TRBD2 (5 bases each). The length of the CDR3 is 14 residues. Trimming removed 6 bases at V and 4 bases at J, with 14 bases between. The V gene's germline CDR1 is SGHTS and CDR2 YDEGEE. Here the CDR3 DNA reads TGTGCCAGCAAGGCCAGGGAGACAAAAAACATTCAGTACTTC. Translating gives CASKARETKNIQYF.

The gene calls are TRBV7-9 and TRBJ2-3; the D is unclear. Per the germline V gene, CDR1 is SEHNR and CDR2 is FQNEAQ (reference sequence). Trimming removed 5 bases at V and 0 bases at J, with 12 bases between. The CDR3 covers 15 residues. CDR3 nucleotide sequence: TGTGCCAGCAGCCAAGGTAGGTTTAGCACAGATACGCAGTATTTT. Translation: CASSQGRFSTDTQYF. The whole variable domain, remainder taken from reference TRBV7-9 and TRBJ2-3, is DTGVSQNPRHKITKRGQNVTFRCDPISEHNRLYWYRQTLGQGPEFLTYFQNEAQLEKSRLLSDRFSAERPKGSFSTLEIQRTEQGDSAMYLCASSQGRFSTDTQYFGPGTRLTVL.

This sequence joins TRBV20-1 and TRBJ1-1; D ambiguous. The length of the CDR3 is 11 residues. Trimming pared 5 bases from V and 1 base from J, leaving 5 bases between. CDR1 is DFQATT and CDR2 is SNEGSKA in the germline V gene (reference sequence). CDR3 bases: TGCAGTGCTGGTGGGAACACTGAAGCTTTCTTT. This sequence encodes CSAGGNTEAFF.

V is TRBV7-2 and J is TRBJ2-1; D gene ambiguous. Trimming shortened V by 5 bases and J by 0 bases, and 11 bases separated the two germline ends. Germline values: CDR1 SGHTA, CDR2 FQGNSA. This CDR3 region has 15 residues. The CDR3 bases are TGTGCCAGCAGCACCGACTCGAGCTCCTACAATGAGCAGTTCTTC. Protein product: CASSTDSSSYNEQFF.

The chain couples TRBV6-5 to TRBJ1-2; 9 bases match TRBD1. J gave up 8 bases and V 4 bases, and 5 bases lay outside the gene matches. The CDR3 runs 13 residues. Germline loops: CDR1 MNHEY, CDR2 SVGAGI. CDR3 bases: TGTGCCAGCAGTTTACAGGGGGCGCGCGGCTACACCTTC. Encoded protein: CASSLQGARGYTF.

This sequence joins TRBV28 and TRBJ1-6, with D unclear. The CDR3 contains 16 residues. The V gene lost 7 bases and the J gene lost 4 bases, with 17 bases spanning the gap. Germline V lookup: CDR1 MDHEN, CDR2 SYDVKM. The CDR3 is CASTPGIAGYNSPLHF. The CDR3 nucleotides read TGTGCCAGCACCCCCGGAATTGCGGGGTATAATTCACCCCTCCACTTT.

The CDR3 bases are TGTGCCAGCAGTCTCCGGGACAGGGGGCCGGGCTACACCTTC. Translating it yields CASSLRDRGPGYTF. The chain carries TRBV2 and TRBJ1-2, with TRBD1 identical over 12 bases. The CDR3 is 14 amino acids. Trimming removed 5 bases from V and 8 bases from J; junction bases left unmatched: 6. In germline, CDR1 is SNHLY, CDR2 FYNNEI.

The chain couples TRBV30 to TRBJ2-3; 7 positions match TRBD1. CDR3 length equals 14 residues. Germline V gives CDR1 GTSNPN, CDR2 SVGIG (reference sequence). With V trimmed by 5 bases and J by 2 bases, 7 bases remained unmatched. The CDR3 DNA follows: TGTGCCTGGGAAAAACAGGGGACCACAGATACGCAGTATTTT. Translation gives CAWEKQGTTDTQYF. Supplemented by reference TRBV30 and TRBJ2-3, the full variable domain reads SQTIHQWPATLVQPVGSPLSLECTVEGTSNPNLYWYRQAAGRGLQLLFYSVGIGQISSEVPQNLSASRPQDRQFILSSKKLLLSDSGFYLCAWEKQGTTDTQYFGPGTRLTVL.

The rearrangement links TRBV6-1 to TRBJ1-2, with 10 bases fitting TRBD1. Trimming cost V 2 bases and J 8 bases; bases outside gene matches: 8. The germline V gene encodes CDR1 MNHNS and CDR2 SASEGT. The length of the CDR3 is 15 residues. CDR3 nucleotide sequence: TGTGCCAGCAGTGAAAGGGACAGGGGAAGAGACGGCTACACCTTC. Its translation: CASSERDRGRDGYTF.